The 4 T cell receptor beta chains reported below all come from one sample, sequenced in a study of OX40 agonist ivuxolimab in advanced cancers. The library was made by the immunoSEQ multiplex PCR assay. This immuneACCESS table, as held by TCRdb, lists in-frame sequences with V and J called but not all clones. Of the missing ones, under half trace to an unresolved V gene in checked studies; the others have no known cause. The sample yields tens of thousands of clones; about 90% were counted once. The top ten clonotypes cover 4.2% of the sample. Material: CD4+ or CD8+ T cells sorted from blood, obtained in a trial of the OX40 agonist ivuxolimab. These receptors all stem from an adult with an advanced solid tumor such as melanoma, head and neck, liver or kidney cancer.

This chain links TRBV19 with TRBJ2-7; a weak D match, TRBD1 (5 bases). V shed 4 bases and J shed 2 bases, with 9 bases lying between them. The CDR3 length is 13 residues. Germline CDR1 and CDR2: LNHDA and SQIVND (reference sequence). DNA for the CDR3: TGTGCCAGTAGTACGACAGCCACCTACGAGCAGTACTTC. It yields the protein CASSTTATYEQYF.

This chain uses TRBV29-1 with TRBJ2-3; weak D call: TRBD2 (6 bases). The V end was cut by 4 bases, the J end by 0 bases, with 11 bases between. CDR1 is SQVTM, CDR2 ANQGSEA, per germline. This CDR3 is 14 amino acids long. Here the CDR3 DNA reads TGCAGCGTTGTCGGAGGGATTAGCACAGATACGCAGTATTTT. It is translated as CSVVGGISTDTQYF.

The chain recombines TRBV4-1 with TRBJ2-7; no clear D gene. Germline-derived CDR1 and CDR2 are MGHRA and YSYEKL. V gave up 0 bases and J gave up 0 bases, with 6 bases separating them. The CDR3 is made up of 14 amino acids. The CDR3 sequence: CASSQELSSYEQYV. The DNA of the CDR3 is TGCGCCAGCAGCCAAGAACTCTCCTCCTACGAGCAGTACGTC.

The chain joins TRBV15 to TRBJ2-5; either TRBD1 or TRBD2 may fit D (5 bases each). This CDR3 contains 16 residues. Per germline, CDR1 LNHNV and CDR2 YYDKDF (reference sequence). Trimming cost V 3 bases and J 2 bases, with 16 bases left between them. For the CDR3, the DNA is TGTGCCACCAGCAGGACAGTGGAACTAGGACAAGAGACCCAGTACTTC. Translated: CATSRTVELGQETQYF.